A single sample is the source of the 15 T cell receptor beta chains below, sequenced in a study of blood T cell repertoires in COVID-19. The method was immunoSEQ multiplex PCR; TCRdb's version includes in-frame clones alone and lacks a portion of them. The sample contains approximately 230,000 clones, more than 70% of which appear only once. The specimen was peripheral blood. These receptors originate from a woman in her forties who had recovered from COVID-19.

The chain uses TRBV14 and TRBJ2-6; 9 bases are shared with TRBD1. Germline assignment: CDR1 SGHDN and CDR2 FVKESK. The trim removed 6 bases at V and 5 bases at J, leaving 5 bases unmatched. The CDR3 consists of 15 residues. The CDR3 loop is CASSLTGGWANVLTF. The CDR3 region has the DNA TGTGCCAGCAGTCTTACAGGGGGCTGGGCCAACGTCCTGACTTTC.

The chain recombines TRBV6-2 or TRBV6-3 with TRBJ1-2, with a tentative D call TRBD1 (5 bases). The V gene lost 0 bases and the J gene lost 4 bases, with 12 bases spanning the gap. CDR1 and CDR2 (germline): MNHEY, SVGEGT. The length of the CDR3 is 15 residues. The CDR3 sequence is CASSYSGRAGYGYTF. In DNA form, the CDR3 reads TGTGCCAGCAGTTACTCGGGGCGTGCCGGCTATGGCTACACCTTC.

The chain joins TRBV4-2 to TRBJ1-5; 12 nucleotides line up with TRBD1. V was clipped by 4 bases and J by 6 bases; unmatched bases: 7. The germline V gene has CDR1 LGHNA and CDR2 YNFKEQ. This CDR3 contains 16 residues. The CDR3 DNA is TGTGCCAGCAGCCCTCGGGACAGGGGGCCTCGTCAGCCCCAGCATTTT. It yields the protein CASSPRDRGPRQPQHF.

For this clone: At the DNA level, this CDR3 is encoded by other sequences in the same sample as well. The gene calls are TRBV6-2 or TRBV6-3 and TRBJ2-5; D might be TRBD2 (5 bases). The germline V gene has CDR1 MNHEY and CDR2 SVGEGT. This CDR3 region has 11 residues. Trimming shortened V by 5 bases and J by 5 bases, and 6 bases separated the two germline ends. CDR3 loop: CASSPGETQYF. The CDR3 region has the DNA TGTGCCAGCAGTCCGGGGGAGACCCAGTACTTC.

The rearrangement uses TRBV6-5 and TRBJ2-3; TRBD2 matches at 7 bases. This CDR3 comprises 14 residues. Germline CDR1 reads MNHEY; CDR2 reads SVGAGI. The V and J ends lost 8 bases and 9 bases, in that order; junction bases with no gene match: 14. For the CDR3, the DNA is TGTGCCAGCCGCGAGAGTGGAAGGGAGGGGACGCAGTATTTT. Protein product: CASRESGREGTQYF.

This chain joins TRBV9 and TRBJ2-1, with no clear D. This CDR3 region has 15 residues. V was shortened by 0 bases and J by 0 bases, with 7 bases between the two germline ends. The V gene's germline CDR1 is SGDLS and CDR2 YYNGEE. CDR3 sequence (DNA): TGTGCCAGCAGCGTAGTCGTTAGCTCCTACAATGAGCAGTTCTTC. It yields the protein CASSVVVSSYNEQFF. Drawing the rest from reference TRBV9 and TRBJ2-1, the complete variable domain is DSGVTQTPKHLITATGQRVTLRCSPRSGDLSVYWYQQSLDQGLQFLIQYYNGEERAKGNILERFSAQQFPDLHSELNLSSLELGDSALYFCASSVVVSSYNEQFFGPGTRLTVL.

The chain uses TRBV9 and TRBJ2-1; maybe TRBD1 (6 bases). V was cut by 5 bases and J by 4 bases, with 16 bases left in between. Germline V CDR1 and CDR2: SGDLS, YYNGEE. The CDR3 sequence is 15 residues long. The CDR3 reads CASRRTDSTYNEQFF. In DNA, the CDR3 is TGTGCCAGCAGGCGGACAGACTCAACGTACAATGAGCAGTTCTTC.

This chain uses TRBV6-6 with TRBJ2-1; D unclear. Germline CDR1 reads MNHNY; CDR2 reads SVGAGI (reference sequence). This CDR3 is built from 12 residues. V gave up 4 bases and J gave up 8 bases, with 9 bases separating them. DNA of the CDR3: TGTGCCAGCAGTTTCCGGGTGCATGAGCAGTTCTTC. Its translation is CASSFRVHEQFF.

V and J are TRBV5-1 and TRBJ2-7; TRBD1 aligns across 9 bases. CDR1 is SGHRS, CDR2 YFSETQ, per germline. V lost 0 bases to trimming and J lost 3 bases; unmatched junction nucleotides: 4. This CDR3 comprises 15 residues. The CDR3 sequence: CASSLDPGQGYEQYF. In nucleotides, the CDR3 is TGCGCCAGCAGCTTGGACCCGGGACAGGGCTACGAGCAGTACTTC. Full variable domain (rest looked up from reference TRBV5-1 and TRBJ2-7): KAGVTQTPRYLIKTRGQQVTLSCSPISGHRSVSWYQQTPGQGLQFLFEYFSETQRNKGNFPGRFSGRQFSNSRSEMNVSTLELGDSALYLCASSLDPGQGYEQYFGPGTRLTVT.

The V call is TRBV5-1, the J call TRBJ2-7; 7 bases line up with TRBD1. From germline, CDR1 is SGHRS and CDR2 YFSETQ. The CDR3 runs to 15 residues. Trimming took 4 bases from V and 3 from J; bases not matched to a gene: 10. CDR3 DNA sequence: TGCGCCAGCAGCCCCATGGGTCAGGGGGTCTACGAGCAGTACTTC. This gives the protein CASSPMGQGVYEQYF.

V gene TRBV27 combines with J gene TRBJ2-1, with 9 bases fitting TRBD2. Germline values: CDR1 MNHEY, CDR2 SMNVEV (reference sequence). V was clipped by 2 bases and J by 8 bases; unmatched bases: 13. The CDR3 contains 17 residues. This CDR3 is CASSLRFGAGGLYEQFF. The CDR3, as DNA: TGTGCCAGCAGTTTAAGGTTCGGGGCGGGGGGGTTATATGAGCAGTTCTTC.

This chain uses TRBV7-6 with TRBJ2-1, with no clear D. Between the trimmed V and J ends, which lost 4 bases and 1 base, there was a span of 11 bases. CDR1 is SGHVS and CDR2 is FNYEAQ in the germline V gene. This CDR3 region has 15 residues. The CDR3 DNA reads TGTGCCAGCAGCTCCCCTGGGCGATCCTACAATGAGCAGTTCTTC. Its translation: CASSSPGRSYNEQFF.

The CDR3 spells CAMSSGYEQYF. The CDR3 nucleotides read TGTGCCATGTCCTCGGGCTACGAGCAGTACTTC. V is TRBV10-3 and J is TRBJ2-7; D not certain. The V and J ends lost 9 bases and 3 bases respectively, with 9 bases between them. Looked up from germline, CDR1 is ENHRY and CDR2 is SYGVKD. There are 11 residues in the CDR3.

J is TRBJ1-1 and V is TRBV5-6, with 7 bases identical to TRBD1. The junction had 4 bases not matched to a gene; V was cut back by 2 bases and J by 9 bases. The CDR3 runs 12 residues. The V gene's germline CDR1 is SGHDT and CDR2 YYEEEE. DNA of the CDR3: TGTGCCAGCAGCTTACGGACAGGAAAAGCTTTCTTT. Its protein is CASSLRTGKAFF.

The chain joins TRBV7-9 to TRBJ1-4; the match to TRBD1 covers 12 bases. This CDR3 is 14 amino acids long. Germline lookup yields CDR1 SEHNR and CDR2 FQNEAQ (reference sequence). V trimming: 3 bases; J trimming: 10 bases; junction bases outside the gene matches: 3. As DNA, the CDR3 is TGTGCCAGCAGCTTGGGACAGGGGGCGCGAAAACTGTTTTTT. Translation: CASSLGQGARKLFF.